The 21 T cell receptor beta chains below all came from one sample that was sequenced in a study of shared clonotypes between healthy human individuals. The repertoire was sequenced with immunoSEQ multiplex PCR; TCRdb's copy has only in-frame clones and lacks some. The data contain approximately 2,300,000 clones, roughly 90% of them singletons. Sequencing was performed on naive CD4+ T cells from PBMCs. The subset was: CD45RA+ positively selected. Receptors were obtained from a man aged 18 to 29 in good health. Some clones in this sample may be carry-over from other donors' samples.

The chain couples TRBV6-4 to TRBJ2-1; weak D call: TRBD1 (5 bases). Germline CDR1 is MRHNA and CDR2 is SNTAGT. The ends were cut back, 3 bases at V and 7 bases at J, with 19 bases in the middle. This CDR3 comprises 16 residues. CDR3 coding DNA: TGTGCCAGCAGTGAACATAGTGGCAGGGATCGGAATGAGCAGTTCTTC. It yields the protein CASSEHSGRDRNEQFF.

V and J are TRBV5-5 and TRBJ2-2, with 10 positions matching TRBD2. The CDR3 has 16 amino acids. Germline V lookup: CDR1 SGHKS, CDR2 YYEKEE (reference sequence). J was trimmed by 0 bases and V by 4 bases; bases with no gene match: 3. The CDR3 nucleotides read TGTGCCAGCAGCGTTCTAGCGGGGGCGAACACCGGGGAGCTGTTTTTT. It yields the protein CASSVLAGANTGELFF.

In DNA form, the CDR3 reads TGTGCCTGGAGTGTGGCCGGCAGGGAGGGAAACATTCAGTACTTC. Encoded protein: CAWSVAGREGNIQYF. V gene TRBV30 combines with J gene TRBJ2-4; 7 bases are a match to TRBD2. Germline V gives CDR1 GTSNPN, CDR2 SVGIG (reference sequence). The CDR3 covers 15 residues. With 0 bases clipped from V and 6 bases from J, the junction kept 8 bases outside the gene matches.

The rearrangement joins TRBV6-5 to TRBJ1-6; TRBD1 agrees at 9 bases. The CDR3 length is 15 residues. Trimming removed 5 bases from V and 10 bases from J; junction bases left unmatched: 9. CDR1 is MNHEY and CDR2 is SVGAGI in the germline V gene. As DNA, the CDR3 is TGTGCCAGCAGTCCAGACGGGACAGGGCGATCACCCCTCCACTTT. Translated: CASSPDGTGRSPLHF.

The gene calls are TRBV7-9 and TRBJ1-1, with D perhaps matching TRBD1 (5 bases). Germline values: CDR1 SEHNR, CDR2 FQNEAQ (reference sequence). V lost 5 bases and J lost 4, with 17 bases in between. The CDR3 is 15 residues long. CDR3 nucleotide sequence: TGTGCCAGCAGCCTCATTGGGGGACTGGGCACTGAAGCTTTCTTT. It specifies CASSLIGGLGTEAFF.

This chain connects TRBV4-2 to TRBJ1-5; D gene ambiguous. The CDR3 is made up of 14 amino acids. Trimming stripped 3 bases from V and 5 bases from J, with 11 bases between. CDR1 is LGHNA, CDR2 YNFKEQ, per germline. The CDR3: CASSHYDSDQPQHF. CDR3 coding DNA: TGTGCCAGCAGCCACTACGACTCAGATCAGCCCCAGCATTTT.

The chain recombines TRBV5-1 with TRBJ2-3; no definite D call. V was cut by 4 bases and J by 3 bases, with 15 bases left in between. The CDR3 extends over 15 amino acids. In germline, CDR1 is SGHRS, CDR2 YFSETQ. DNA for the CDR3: TGCGCCAGCAGCACACCCTCCGGCGCAACAGATACGCAGTATTTT. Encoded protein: CASSTPSGATDTQYF.

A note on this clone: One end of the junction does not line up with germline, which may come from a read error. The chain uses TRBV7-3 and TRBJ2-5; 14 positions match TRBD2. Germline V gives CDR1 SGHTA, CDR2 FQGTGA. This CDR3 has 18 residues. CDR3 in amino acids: CASSARLAGGPFQKTQYF. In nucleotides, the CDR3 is TGTGCCAGCAGCGCAAGACTAGCGGGAGGGCCTTTCCAAAAGACCCAGTACTTC. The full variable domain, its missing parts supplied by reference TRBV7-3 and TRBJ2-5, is GAGVSQTPSNKVTEKGKYVELRCDPISGHTALYWYRQSLGQGPEFLIYFQGTGAADDSGLPNDRFFAVRPEGSVSTLKIQRTERGDSAVYLCASSARLAGGPFQKTQYFGPGTRLLVL.

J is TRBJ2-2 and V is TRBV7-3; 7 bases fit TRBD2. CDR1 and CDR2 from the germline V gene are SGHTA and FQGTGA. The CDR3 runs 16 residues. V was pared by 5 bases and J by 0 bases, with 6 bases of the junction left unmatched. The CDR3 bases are TGTGCCAGCAGCCCCCCAAGCGGGGCGAACACCGGGGAGCTGTTTTTT. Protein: CASSPPSGANTGELFF.

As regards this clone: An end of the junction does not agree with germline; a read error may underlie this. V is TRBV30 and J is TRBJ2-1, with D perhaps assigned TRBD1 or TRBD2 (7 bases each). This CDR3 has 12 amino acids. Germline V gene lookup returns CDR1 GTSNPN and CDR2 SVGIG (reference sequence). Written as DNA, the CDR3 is TGTGCCGGGAGAGAGGGCCAGGGGGGGCCGTTCTTC. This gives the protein CAGREGQGGPFF.

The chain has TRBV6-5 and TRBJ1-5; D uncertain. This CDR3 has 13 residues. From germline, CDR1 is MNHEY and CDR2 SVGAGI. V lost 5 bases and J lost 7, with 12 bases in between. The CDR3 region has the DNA TGTGCCAGCAGTGGGTTGGGGTACCAGCCCCAGCATTTT. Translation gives CASSGLGYQPQHF.

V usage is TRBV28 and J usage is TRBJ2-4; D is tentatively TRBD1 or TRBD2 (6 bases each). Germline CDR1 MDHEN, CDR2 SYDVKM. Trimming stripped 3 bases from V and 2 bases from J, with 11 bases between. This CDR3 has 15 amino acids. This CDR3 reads CASSFRGVSKNIQYF. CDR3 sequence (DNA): TGTGCCAGCAGTTTTAGGGGGGTCTCCAAAAACATTCAGTACTTC.

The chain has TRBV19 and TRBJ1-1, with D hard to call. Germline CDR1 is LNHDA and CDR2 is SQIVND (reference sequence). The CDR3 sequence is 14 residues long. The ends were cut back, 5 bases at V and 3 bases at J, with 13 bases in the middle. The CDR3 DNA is TGTGCCAGTAGTGTCTGGGCAGCGGACACTGAAGCTTTCTTT. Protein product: CASSVWAADTEAFF.

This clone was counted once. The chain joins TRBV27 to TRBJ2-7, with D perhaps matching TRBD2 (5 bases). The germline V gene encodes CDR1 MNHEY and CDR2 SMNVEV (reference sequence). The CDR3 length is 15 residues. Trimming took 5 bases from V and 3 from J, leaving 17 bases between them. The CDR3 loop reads CASSPRTLFNYEQYF. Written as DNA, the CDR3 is TGTGCCAGCAGTCCCCGGACTCTTTTTAACTACGAGCAGTACTTC.

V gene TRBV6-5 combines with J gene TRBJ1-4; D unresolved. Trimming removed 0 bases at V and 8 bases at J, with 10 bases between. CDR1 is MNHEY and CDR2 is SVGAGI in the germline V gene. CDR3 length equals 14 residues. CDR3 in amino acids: CASSYSQVGEKLFF. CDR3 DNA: TGTGCCAGCAGTTACTCCCAGGTTGGAGAAAAACTGTTTTTT.

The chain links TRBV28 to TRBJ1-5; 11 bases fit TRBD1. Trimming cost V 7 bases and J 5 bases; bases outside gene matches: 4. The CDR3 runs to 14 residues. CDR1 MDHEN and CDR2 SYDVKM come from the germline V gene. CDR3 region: CASTMGQGDQPQHF. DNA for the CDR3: TGTGCCAGCACCATGGGACAGGGGGATCAGCCCCAGCATTTT.

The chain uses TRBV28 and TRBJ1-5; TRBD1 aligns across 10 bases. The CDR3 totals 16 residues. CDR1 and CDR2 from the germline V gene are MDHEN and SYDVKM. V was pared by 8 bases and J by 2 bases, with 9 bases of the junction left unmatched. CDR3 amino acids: CASGLLGTGGNQPQHF. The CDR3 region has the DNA TGTGCCAGCGGGCTACTCGGGACAGGGGGCAATCAGCCCCAGCATTTT.

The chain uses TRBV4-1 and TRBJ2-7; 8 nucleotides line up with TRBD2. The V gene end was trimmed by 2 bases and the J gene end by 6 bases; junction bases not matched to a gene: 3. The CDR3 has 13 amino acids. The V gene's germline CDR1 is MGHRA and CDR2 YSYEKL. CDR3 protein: CASSQPGGSEQYF. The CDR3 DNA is TGCGCCAGCAGCCAACCGGGAGGGTCCGAGCAGTACTTC.

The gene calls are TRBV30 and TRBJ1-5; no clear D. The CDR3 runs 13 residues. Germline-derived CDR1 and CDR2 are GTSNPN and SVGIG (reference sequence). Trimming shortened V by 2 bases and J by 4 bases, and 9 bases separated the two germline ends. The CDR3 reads CAWSSFGNQPQHF. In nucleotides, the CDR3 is TGTGCCTGGAGTTCTTTCGGAAATCAGCCCCAGCATTTT. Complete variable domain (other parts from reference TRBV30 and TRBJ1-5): SQTIHQWPATLVQPVGSPLSLECTVEGTSNPNLYWYRQAAGRGLQLLFYSVGIGQISSEVPQNLSASRPQDRQFILSSKKLLLSDSGFYLCAWSSFGNQPQHFGDGTRLSIL.

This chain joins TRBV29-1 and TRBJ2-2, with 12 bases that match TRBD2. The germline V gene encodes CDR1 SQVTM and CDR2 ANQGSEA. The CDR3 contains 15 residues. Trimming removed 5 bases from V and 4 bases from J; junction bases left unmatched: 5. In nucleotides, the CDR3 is TGCAGCGTTTCTGGACTAGCGGGGACCACCGGGGAGCTGTTTTTT. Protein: CSVSGLAGTTGELFF.

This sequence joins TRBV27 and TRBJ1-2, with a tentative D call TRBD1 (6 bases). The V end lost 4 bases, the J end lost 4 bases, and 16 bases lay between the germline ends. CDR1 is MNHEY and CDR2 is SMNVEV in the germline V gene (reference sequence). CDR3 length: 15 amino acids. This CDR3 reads CASSSRQEGGYGYTF. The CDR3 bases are TGTGCCAGCAGTTCCAGACAGGAAGGGGGCTATGGCTACACCTTC.